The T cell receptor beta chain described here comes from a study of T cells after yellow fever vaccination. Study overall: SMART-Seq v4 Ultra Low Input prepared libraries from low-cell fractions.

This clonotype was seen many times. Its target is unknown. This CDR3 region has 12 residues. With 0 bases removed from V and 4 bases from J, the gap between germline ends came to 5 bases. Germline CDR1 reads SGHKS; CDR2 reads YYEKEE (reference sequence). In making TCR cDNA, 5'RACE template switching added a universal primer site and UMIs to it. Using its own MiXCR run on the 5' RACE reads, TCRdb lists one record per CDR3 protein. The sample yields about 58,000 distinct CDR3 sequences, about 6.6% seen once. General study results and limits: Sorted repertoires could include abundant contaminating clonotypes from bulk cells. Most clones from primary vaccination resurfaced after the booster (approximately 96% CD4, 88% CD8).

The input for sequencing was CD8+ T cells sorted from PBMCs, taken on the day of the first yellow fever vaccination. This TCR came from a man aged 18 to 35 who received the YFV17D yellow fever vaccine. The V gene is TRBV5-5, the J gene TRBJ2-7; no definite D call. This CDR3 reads CASSLGGYEQYV. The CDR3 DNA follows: TGTGCCAGCAGCTTGGGAGGTTACGAGCAGTACGTC.